This TCR beta chain was observed in a study of CD8 T cells in Susac syndrome. The CDR3 loop spans 14 amino acids. Reverse transcription used about 0.45 to 1 ug RNA and random hexamers. TCRdb reanalysed the immunoSEQ multiplex PCR reads using MiXCR and keeps one entry per CDR3 protein. The sample lists about 100,000 distinct CDR3 sequences, around 95% seen once, with approximately 0.3% in the top ten. A remark on this clonotype: A read error may produce the germline difference seen at one junction end.

The receptor was isolated from a human donor with Susac syndrome. This rearrangement joins TRBV12-3 or TRBV12-4 to TRBJ2-1; no clear D gene. The specimen sequenced was CD8+ T cells from PBMCs. The CDR3 DNA reads as TGTGCCAGCAGTTTAGAGTACTCCAACAATGAGCAGTTCTTC. Its translation is CASSLEYSNNEQFF.